This T cell receptor (beta chain) originates from a study of cytomegalovirus exposure and HLA in healthy donors (dated by TCRdb to 2016 to 2017). As for the study more broadly: According to an earlier analysis of a few hundred of the donors, some 180 million T cells yielded 90 million to 130 million unique TCR beta sequences and 276 Gb of sequence data. The number of typed donors differed by locus: roughly 629-630 for A, B, C, DRB1 and DQB1; 500 to 550 for DQA1; approximately 600 for DPA1; and about 450 for DPB1. High-throughput TCR immunosequencing, statistical association of individual TCRs with disease status, and machine learning were combined to predict cytomegalovirus infection status. In a later genetic analysis, genome-wide SNP genotypes for about 55% of the roughly 700 donors were used, and that subset was treated as a discovery cohort. Across about 370 genotyped donors of the cohort, an average of about 240,000 unique TCR beta nucleotide sequences per donor were sequenced, and 15% to 20% of those sequences were non-productive. The study aimed to test whether cataloging public T cell receptors could reveal signatures of past pathogen exposure. An early release that covered around 590 HLA-typed donors contained approximately 290 gigabases of sequencing data and about 93 million unique TCR sequences. In a later analysis, previously published TCR beta repertoires from 666 donors were re-analyzed and high-resolution HLA genotyping was added so that TCR occurrence patterns could be studied. Class I and class II HLA loci were covered by the typing at four-digit resolution. The study profiled the T cell repertoires of hundreds of subjects by immunosequencing and related them to cytomegalovirus serostatus. Donor age, sex, ethnicity and CMV serostatus were collected together with the repertoire data. Of the 350 to 450 genotyped donors, 65% to 90% were placed in the genetic ancestry cluster associated with self-reported Caucasian donors. The later analysis used no new phenotypic data to find candidate immune exposures, relying instead on TCR beta sequences and their occurrence across donors. Every discovery cohort repertoire had been produced on one sequencing platform. Along with the approximately 620-subject first cohort, a separate validation cohort of over a hundred different subjects was used. A few DR-DQ haplotypes were handled as single units for association and clustering because linkage in the cohort was strong. In an earlier analysis of 500 to 650 of the donors, high-throughput TCR beta sequencing was used to judge whether each TCR beta V gene segment behaved as functional or pseudogenic. Points the paper makes about the study in general: A total of 150 to 200 TCR beta chains were listed by the study as associated with cytomegalovirus. According to a later analysis, most CMV-associated TCR beta chains appeared to be HLA-restricted, and the HLA associations seemed to be driven largely by CMV exposure. Linkage disequilibrium might explain the correlated functional status among segregating V segments, but an unknown experimental factor could not be excluded. In a later analysis, the rate of TCR association differed among HLA loci, with DRB1 alleles having the most associated TCRs and HLA-C alleles having the fewest. Assigning TCR associations to individual alleles was difficult when HLA alleles, especially DR and DQ, strongly co-occurred. A further reported finding was that TCR beta sequences accurately predicted the HLA-A and HLA-B alleles for most subjects in the first cohort. The authors suggested that the approach could potentially be extended to other disease states and immunological phenotypes. Three of the identified cytomegalovirus-associated TCR beta chains were confirmed in vitro to be specific for cytomegalovirus antigens. Specific HLA alleles were associated with about 17,000 TCR beta sequences at a false discovery rate of 0.05 in a later analysis. The presence/absence analyses assumed that sequencing depth was roughly uniform across donors, and that assumption may not be true. For the cohort, immune exposure information was limited to CMV serostatus. Because HLA typing was missing for some donors at each locus, association tests included only the typed subset. The 87-base-pair reads could not distinguish some IMGT-functional V segments, including TRBV6-2 and TRBV6-3, so those segments were excluded. While some public TCRs were present in many individuals, most TCR sequences turned up only very rarely across donors. In a later analysis, several top co-occurrence clusters were reported to appear linked to parvovirus B19, influenza, CMV and Epstein-Barr virus. In both the original and validation cohorts, the classifier was reported to diagnose cytomegalovirus status with high specificity and sensitivity. In a later analysis, HLA-associated TCR beta chains showed more clonal expansion and lower generation probabilities than non-associated chains that were equally common. A later genetic analysis associated a missense DCLRE1C variant with V-gene and J-gene trimming of TCR beta chains, and an independent cohort replicated the association. A later genetic analysis reported fewer N-insertions in productive TCRs among donors in an Asian-associated ancestry cluster than the roughly 620-donor mean. Only TCR beta chains were sequenced in this cohort, and the absence of alpha or paired-chain data limited detectable features. Broadly in line with IMGT annotations, most TCR beta V segments showed up in productive rearrangements about 87% or about 30% of the time in an earlier analysis of several hundred of the donors. A cluster of highly shared sequence variants was judged likely to represent a technical artifact of the sequencing pipeline. Over 15 rarely observed V segments, including chromosome 9 orphons, were excluded from the earlier analysis of some 590 of the donors because counts were too low.

From cysteine to phenylalanine, the CDR3 is 14 amino acids long. CDR3 DNA only is kept here, 42 bases in frame from base 1. From a lookup of the germline V gene, CDR1 and CDR2 are SGHRS and YFSETQ. The junction shows trimming of 5 bases on V and 7 bases on J, and the gene matches do not reach 6 bases of it. As for this clone: What antigen it recognizes has not been identified. No quality values exist for individual bases; no much larger clone is one base distant.

The cohort was made up of under 800 healthy bone marrow donors. Cohort members were all nominally healthy when sampled, although unrecorded immune exposures were likely present. The donor tested CMV seronegative, placing the donor among the approximately 360 seronegative members of the cohort. Every donor gave a peripheral blood sample, and the peripheral blood mononuclear cells from that sample were used for TCR beta sequencing. Genomic DNA was extracted from the blood cell samples with the Qiagen DNeasy Blood Extraction Kit. The method behind the library was the immunoSEQ multiplex PCR assay. The multiplex PCR relied on a mix of 60 forward primers for TCR Vbeta segments and 13 reverse primers for TCR Jbeta segments. Amplification of the CDR3 region of rearranged TCR beta genes was performed with a multiplex PCR assay on genomic DNA. The amplified TCR beta libraries were sequenced on the Illumina HiSeq System as 87-base-pair reads. Per the source publication's procedure: In a later analysis, 70 million to 95 million unique TCR beta chains were counted across the roughly 610 repertoires, and roughly 11 million of these chains were shared by at least two donors. To remove PCR and sequencing errors, raw reads were error-corrected and collapsed into unique sequences using a nearest-neighbor algorithm that merged closely related sequences. To assign V, D and J gene segments, CDR3 sequences were aligned to IMGT reference sequences. For a sequence to be retained, a match of at least six nucleotides to both a V gene segment and a J gene segment was required. A rearrangement was called productive if the CDR3 had no stop codons and remained in frame with V and J, and every other rearrangement was called non-productive. Following IMGT convention, CDR3 was defined as the stretch from the second conserved V-encoded cysteine up to the conserved J-encoded phenylalanine. Sequences without an unambiguous match to a single V gene segment were excluded from the earlier analysis of several hundred of the donors. In an earlier analysis of approximately 610 of the donors, V segments were called functional above 56.7% productive rearrangements and were called segregating when the between-donor standard deviation exceeded 5%. To diagnose cytomegalovirus status from the catalog of TCR beta chain sequences, a statistical classification framework was built. In a later analysis, V and J genes were assigned by comparing TCR nucleotide sequences against IMGT/GENE-DB human TR gene sequences. Using the TCRdist pipeline, a later analysis assigned CDR3 sequences along with most-parsimonious VDJ recombination scenarios. In a later analysis, every TCR beta chain was defined by the combination of its CDR3 amino acid sequence and its V-gene family, and reads without a unique V-gene family were dropped. A later analysis removed roughly 590 highly shared, low-generation-probability nucleotide sequences to deal with suspected cross-contamination and a sequencing artifact. In a later analysis, a clonal expansion index was calculated for each public chain from normalized within-repertoire ranks of inferred template counts. In a later analysis, generation probabilities were computed with a VDJ recombination model fitted to out-of-frame rearrangements, and the resulting probabilities were checked against IGoR. In a later analysis, hypergeometric tests were used to score TCR-TCR, TCR-HLA and TCR-CMV co-occurrence, with a repertoire-size bias correction applied to TCR pairs. False discovery rates were estimated in a later analysis by permuting HLA or CMV assignments 20 times. A later analysis grouped co-occurring TCRs with DBSCAN, adding TCRdist sequence similarity when clustering within HLA-allele-positive subsets. Repertoires with fewer than 30,000 or more than 120,000 public chains, plus five repertoires with anomalous nucleotide sharing, were excluded from co-occurrence clustering. Sourced from immuneACCESS, this table was stored by TCRdb with only in-frame sequences that have V and J called. A share of the clones is absent; for the studies checked, an unresolved V gene accounts for under half, and the remainder has no known explanation. V and J calls and clone size are as listed in that table; D and trimming were resolved from the DNA. Across this sample there are about 220,000 clones, with nearly 80% seen only once. Clones ranked in the top ten supply about 2% of the sample.

The receptor comes from a male donor in good health and CMV-seronegative. Sequencing was done on a sample of PBMCs. The sequence links TRBV5-1 to TRBJ1-6; 7 junctional bases match TRBD1. The DNA is TGCGCCAGCAGGGGGACAGCCTCGAATTCACCCCTCCACTTT. Translated, it gives CASRGTASNSPLHF.